This T cell receptor beta chain was captured in a study of cytomegalovirus exposure and HLA in healthy donors. The study ran its PCR with 60 Vbeta and 13 Jbeta primers. The protocol was immunoSEQ multiplex PCR, while the TCRdb copy is restricted to in-frame clones and leaves out a portion. The sample carries about 130,000 clones, about 69% recorded once. Germline V gene lookup returns CDR1 SGHNT and CDR2 YYREEE (reference sequence). The CDR3 totals 17 residues. V lost 4 bases to trimming and J lost 4 bases; unmatched junction nucleotides: 7. The clonotype was recovered from a man younger than 40 in good health and CMV-seronegative. The chain uses TRBV5-4 and TRBJ2-6; 11 bases line up with TRBD1. Specimen: PBMCs. CDR3 DNA: TGTGCCAGCAGCCCTGGACAGGGGGCATGGGGGGCCAACGTCCTGACTTTC. The encoded protein is CASSPGQGAWGANVLTF.